Listed below are T cell receptor beta chains from one sample, sequenced in a study of tumor-infiltrating lymphocytes in primary liver carcinoma. TCRdb re-derived calls from the multiplex PCR reads in MiXCR, one entry per CDR3 protein. The sample carries 20,000 to 30,000 distinct CDR3 sequences, 60% to 80% recorded once. What was sequenced was liver tumor tissue from sampling region 5. The receptors here all came from a woman aged 25 to 39 with primary liver carcinoma and hepatitis B virus infection. CDR3s leave out the opening cysteine and the closing phenylalanine or tryptophan. Fields, in order: V gene, CDR3 length, CDR3 protein.

TRBV6-4 | 11 | VSETRSPYEQY
TRBV11-2 | 15 | ASSSLLVTVNSYEQC
TRBV5-4 | 14 | ASSFGTLGHHNEQF
TRBV7-9 | 14 | ASSLGRSATNEKLF
TRBV11-1 | 10 | VSRFVGYEQY
TRBV6-5 | 14 | ASSNSGGPGANVLT
TRBV4-1 | 16 | TSSQEWAPQSSYNEQF
TRBV6-5 | 14 | ASSKRSAIYNSHLH
TRBV6-1 | 13 | ASSPLAGATDTQY
TRBV7-9 | 15 | ASSPGLAGGLSDTQY